One sample yielded the 9 T cell receptor beta chains listed below, sequenced in a study of blood T cell repertoires in COVID-19 (TCRdb year 2020). The library came from the immunoSEQ multiplex PCR assay. TCRdb carries this immuneACCESS record with in-frame sequences only. Its versions omit some clonotypes, under half of them owing to an unresolved V gene in the studies checked, with the rest unexplained. The sample table holds 45,000 to 70,000 clones, of which around 80% were seen once. The ten largest clones capture 8.2% of the sample. Sequencing was performed on peripheral blood. The receptor source for this set is a woman aged 80 or over with acute or convalescent COVID-19.

This sequence joins TRBV7-6 and TRBJ2-5, with no clear D. Germline V CDR1 and CDR2: SGHVS, FNYEAQ. The CDR3 loop spans 17 amino acids. The V and J ends lost 7 bases and 5 bases respectively, with 26 bases between them. The CDR3 DNA sequence: TGTGCCAGCACCGCCGCTTCGGCAGGCCCTGGCCGGGAGACCCAGTACTTC. Translating it yields CASTAASAGPGRETQYF.

This sequence joins TRBV9 and TRBJ2-1; 7 bases align to TRBD2. J was trimmed by 0 bases and V by 3 bases; bases with no gene match: 3. The CDR3 contains 15 residues. The V gene's germline CDR1 is SGDLS and CDR2 YYNGEE. The CDR3 sequence is CASSASGRSYNEQFF. The CDR3 bases are TGTGCCAGCAGCGCTAGCGGTCGCTCCTACAATGAGCAGTTCTTC.

The CDR3 DNA follows: TGTGCCAGCAGCCCGGGGGTTAGCACAGATACGCAGTATTTT. It specifies CASSPGVSTDTQYF. The rearrangement links TRBV6-4 to TRBJ2-3, with TRBD2 as a possible D gene (6 bases). V was clipped by 6 bases and J by 0 bases, with 10 bases between them. Per the germline V gene, CDR1 is MRHNA and CDR2 is SNTAGT. The CDR3 has 14 residues.

J is TRBJ1-1 and V is TRBV6-5, with D possibly matching TRBD1 (5 bases). Germline V lookup: CDR1 MNHEY, CDR2 SVGAGI. Trimming pared 8 bases from V and 4 bases from J, leaving 17 bases between. This CDR3 comprises 14 residues. Written as DNA, the CDR3 is TGTGCCAGCTCCTTTTTAGGGGTGGGCACTGAAGCTTTCTTT. Protein: CASSFLGVGTEAFF.

This clone has only one observation. The chain uses TRBV5-8 and TRBJ2-1; 10 bases align to TRBD1. The CDR3 length is 15 residues. The junction had 2 bases not matched to a gene; V was cut back by 3 bases and J by 2 bases. Per the germline V gene, CDR1 is SGHTS and CDR2 is YDEGEE. CDR3 sequence: CASSSGQGTYNEQFF. For the CDR3, the DNA is TGTGCCAGCAGCTCGGGACAGGGGACCTACAATGAGCAGTTCTTC.

V is TRBV5-1 and J is TRBJ2-5; D ambiguous. V lost 6 bases to trimming and J lost 2 bases, with 5 bases between them. The CDR3 runs to 11 residues. Germline CDR1 and CDR2: SGHRS and YFSETQ. For the CDR3, the DNA is TGCGCCAGCACCCTTCAAGAGACCCAGTACTTC. This gives the protein CASTLQETQYF.

The rearrangement joins TRBV19 to TRBJ2-1, with D possibly matching TRBD1 (7 bases). Per the germline V gene, CDR1 is LNHDA and CDR2 is SQIVND (reference sequence). Trimming removed 5 bases at V and 7 bases at J, with 21 bases between. The length of the CDR3 is 16 residues. CDR3 in amino acids: CASSPQGGPGSNEQFF. In DNA, the CDR3 is TGTGCCAGTAGTCCCCAGGGGGGTCCAGGGAGTAATGAGCAGTTCTTC.

The V call is TRBV11-2, the J call TRBJ2-1; 14 positions agree with TRBD2. The V and J ends lost 5 bases and 9 bases, in that order; junction bases with no gene match: 6. The germline V gene encodes CDR1 SGHAT and CDR2 FQNNGV. The CDR3 runs to 15 residues. The CDR3 protein is CASSPGLAGAIEQFF. In DNA form, the CDR3 reads TGTGCCAGCAGCCCGGGACTAGCGGGAGCTATTGAGCAGTTCTTC. Full variable domain (rest looked up from reference TRBV11-2 and TRBJ2-1): EAGVAQSPRYKIIEKRQSVAFWCNPISGHATLYWYQQILGQGPKLLIQFQNNGVVDDSQLPKDRFSAERLKGVDSTLKIQPAKLEDSAVYLCASSPGLAGAIEQFFGPGTRLTVL.

The chain joins TRBV5-8 to TRBJ2-1, with a tentative D call TRBD2 (6 bases). Looked up from germline, CDR1 is SGHTS and CDR2 is YDEGEE. The V gene lost 2 bases and the J gene lost 5 bases, with 11 bases spanning the gap. CDR3 size: 14 residues. CDR3 loop: CASSFGTFDNEQFF. The CDR3 DNA reads TGTGCCAGCAGCTTCGGGACTTTCGACAATGAGCAGTTCTTC. The whole variable domain, filled in from reference TRBV5-8 and TRBJ2-1, reads EAGVTQSPTHLIKTRGQQATLRCSPISGHTSVYWYQQALGLGLQFLLWYDEGEERNRGNFPPRFSGRQFPNYSSELNVNALELEDSALYLCASSFGTFDNEQFFGPGTRLTVL.